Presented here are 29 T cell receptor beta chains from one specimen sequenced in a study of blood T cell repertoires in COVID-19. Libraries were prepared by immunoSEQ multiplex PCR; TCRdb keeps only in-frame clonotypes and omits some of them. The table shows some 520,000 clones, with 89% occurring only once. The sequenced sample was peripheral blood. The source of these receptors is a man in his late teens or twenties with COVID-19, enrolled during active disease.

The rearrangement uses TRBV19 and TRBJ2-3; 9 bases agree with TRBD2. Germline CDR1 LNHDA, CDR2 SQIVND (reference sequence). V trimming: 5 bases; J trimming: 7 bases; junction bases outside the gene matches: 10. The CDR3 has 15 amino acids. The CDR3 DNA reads TGTGCCAGTAGTGCGGGACTAGCACGGGGGCATACGCAGTATTTT. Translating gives CASSAGLARGHTQYF.

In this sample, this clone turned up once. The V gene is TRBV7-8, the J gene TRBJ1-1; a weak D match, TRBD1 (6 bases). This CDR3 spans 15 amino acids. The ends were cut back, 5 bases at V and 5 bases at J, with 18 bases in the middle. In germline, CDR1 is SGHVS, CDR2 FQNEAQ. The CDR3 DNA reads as TGTGCCAGCAGCCGGGCGGGGGGGCGGCTAACTGAAGCTTTCTTT. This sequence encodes CASSRAGGRLTEAFF.

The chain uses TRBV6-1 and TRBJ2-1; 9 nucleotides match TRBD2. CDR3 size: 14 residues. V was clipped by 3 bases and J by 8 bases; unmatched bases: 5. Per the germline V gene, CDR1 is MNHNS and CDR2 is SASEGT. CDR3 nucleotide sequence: TGTGCCAGCAGTGAGGGCGGGGGGGCCTATGAGCAGTTCTTC. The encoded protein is CASSEGGGAYEQFF.

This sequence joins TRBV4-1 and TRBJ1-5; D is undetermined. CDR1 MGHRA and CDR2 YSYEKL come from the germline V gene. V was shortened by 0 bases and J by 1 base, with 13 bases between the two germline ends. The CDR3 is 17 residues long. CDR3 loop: CASSQDIEQASNQPQHF. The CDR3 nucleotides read TGCGCCAGCAGCCAAGATATAGAGCAGGCCAGCAATCAGCCCCAGCATTTT.

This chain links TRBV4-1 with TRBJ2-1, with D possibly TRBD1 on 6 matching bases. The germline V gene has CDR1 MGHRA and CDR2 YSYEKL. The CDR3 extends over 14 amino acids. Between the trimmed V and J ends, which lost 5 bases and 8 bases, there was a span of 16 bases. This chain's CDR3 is CASSTTHRVDEQFF. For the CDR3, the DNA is TGCGCCAGCAGCACAACGCACAGGGTCGATGAGCAGTTCTTC.

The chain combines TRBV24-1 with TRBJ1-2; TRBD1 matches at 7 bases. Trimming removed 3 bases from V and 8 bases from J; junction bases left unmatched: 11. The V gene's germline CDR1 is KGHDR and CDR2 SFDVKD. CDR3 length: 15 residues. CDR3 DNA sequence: TGTGCCACCAGTGATCCCGGAGGGGACAGTTTAGGCTACACCTTC. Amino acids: CATSDPGGDSLGYTF.

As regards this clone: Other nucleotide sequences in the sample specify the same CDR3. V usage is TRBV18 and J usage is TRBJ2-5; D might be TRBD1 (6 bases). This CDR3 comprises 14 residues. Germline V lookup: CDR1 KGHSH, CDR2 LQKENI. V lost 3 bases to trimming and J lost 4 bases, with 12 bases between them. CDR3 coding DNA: TGTGCCAGCTCACCCCCGGCAGGGGTAGAGACCCAGTACTTC. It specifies CASSPPAGVETQYF.

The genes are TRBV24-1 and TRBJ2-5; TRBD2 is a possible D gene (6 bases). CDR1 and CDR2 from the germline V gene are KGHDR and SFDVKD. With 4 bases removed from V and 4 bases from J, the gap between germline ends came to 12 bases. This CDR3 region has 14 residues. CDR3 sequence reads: CATSDARLVETQYF. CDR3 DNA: TGTGCCACCAGTGACGCCAGACTAGTAGAGACCCAGTACTTC.

CDR3 DNA sequence: TGTGCCAGCAGGGGGGAGCGGGGCCCCGGTGGGGAGACCCAGTACTTC. Its protein is CASRGERGPGGETQYF. The J gene is TRBJ2-5, the V gene TRBV5-4, with TRBD2 matching over 7 bases. From germline, CDR1 is SGHNT and CDR2 YYREEE (reference sequence). The length of the CDR3 is 16 residues. V shed 5 bases, J shed 5 bases, and the junction held 15 bases outside the gene matches.

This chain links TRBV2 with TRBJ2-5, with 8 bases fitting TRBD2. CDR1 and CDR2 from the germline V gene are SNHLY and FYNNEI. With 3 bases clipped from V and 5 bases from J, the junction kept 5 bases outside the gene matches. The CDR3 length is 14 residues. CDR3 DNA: TGTGCCAGCAGTGACCCCAGCGGGGGCGAGACCCAGTACTTC. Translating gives CASSDPSGGETQYF.

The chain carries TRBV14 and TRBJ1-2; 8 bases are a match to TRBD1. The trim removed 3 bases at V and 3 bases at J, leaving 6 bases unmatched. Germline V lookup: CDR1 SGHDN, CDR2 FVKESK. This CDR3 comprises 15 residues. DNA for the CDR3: TGTGCCAGCAGCCAGAACCAGGGGGCGGACTATGGCTACACCTTC. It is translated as CASSQNQGADYGYTF.

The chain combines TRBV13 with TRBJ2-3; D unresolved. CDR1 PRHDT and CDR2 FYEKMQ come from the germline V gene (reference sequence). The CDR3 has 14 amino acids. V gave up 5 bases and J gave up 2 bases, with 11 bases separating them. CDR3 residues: CASSPWLDTDTQYF. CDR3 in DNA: TGTGCCAGCAGCCCCTGGCTAGACACAGATACGCAGTATTTT.

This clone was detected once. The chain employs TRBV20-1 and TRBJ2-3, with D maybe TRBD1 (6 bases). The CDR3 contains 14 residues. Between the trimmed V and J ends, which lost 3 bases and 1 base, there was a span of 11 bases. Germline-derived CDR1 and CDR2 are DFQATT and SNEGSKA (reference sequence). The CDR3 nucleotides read TGCAGTGCTAGTGGCGAGGGGGGCACAGATACGCAGTATTTT. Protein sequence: CSASGEGGTDTQYF.

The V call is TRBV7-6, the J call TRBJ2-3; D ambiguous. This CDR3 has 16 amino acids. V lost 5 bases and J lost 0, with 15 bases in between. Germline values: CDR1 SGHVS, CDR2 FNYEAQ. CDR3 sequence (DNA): TGTGCCAGCAGCCAAATTTTTCTATTCAGCACAGATACGCAGTATTTT. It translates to CASSQIFLFSTDTQYF.

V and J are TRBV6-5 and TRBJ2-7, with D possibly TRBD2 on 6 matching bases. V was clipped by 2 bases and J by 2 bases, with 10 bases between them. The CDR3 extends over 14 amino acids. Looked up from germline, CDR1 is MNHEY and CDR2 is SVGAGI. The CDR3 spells CASSYLRGTYEQYF. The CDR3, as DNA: TGTGCCAGCAGTTACCTCCGGGGGACCTACGAGCAGTACTTC.

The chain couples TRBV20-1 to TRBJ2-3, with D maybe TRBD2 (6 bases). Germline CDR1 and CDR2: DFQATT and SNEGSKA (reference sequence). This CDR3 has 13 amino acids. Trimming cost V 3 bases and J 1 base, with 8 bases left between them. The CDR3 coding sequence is TGCAGTGCTAGTCCTAGCGGCACAGATACGCAGTATTTT. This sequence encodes CSASPSGTDTQYF.

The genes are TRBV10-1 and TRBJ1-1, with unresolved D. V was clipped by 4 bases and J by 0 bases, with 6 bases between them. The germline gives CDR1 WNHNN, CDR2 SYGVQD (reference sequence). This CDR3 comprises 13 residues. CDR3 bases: TGCGCCAGCAGTGGAGCTATGAACACTGAAGCTTTCTTT. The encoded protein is CASSGAMNTEAFF.

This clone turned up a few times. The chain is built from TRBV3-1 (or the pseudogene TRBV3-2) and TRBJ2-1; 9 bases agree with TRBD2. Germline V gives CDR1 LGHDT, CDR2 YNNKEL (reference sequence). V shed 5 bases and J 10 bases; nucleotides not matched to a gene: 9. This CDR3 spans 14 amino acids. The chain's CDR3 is CASSDRASGNEQFF. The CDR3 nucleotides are TGTGCCAGCAGCGATAGGGCTAGCGGGAACGAGCAGTTCTTC.

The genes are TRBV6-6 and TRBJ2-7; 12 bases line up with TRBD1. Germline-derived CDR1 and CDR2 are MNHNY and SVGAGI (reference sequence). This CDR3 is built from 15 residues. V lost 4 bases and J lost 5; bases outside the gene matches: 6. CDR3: CASSFRDRGRDEQYF. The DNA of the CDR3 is TGTGCCAGCAGTTTTAGGGACAGGGGGCGCGACGAGCAGTACTTC.

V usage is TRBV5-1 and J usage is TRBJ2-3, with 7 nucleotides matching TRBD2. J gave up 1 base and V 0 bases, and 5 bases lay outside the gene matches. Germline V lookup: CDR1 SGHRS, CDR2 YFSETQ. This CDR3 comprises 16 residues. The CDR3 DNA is TGCGCCAGCAGCTTGGTGGGGAGGGCTGGCACAGATACGCAGTATTTT. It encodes CASSLVGRAGTDTQYF.

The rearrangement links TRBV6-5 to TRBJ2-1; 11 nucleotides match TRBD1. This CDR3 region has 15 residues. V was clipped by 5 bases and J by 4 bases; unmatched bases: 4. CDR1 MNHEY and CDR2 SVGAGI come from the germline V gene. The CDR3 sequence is CASSPGQGAYNEQFF. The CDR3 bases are TGTGCCAGCAGTCCAGGACAGGGGGCATACAATGAGCAGTTCTTC.

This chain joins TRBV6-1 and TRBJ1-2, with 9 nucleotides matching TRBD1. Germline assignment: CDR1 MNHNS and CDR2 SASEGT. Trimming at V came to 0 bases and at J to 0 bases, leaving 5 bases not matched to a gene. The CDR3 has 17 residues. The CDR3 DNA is TGTGCCAGCAGTGAAGCGGTCCGGACAGGGGCTAACTATGGCTACACCTTC. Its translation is CASSEAVRTGANYGYTF.

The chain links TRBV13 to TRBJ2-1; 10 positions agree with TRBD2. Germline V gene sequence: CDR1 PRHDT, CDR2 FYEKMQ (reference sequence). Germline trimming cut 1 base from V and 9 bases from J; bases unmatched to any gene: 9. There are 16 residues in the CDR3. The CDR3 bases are TGTGCCAGCAGCTTAGTTCCAGCGGGGGGGCGCGGTGAGCAGTTCTTC. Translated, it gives CASSLVPAGGRGEQFF.

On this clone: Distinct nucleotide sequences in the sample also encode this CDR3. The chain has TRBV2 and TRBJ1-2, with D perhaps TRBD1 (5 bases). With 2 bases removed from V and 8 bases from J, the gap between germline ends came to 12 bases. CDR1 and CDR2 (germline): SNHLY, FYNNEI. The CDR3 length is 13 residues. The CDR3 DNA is TGTGCCAGCAGTGAACAGGGAGGAAACGGCTACACCTTC. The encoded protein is CASSEQGGNGYTF.

CDR3 protein: CASSFGISMGETQYF. The CDR3 DNA reads as TGTGCCAGCAGCTTCGGGATCTCGATGGGGGAGACCCAGTACTTC. The chain is built from TRBV7-2 and TRBJ2-5; possible D gene TRBD2, 5 bases. Germline lookup yields CDR1 SGHTA and CDR2 FQGNSA. V was pared by 3 bases and J by 5 bases, with 16 bases between. CDR3 length: 15 amino acids.

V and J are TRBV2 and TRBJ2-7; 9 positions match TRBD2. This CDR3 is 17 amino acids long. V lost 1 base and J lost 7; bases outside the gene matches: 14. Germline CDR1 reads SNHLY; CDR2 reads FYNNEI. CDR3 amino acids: CASSEEEAGGPMGEQYF. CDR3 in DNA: TGTGCCAGCAGTGAAGAGGAGGCGGGAGGGCCTATGGGAGAGCAGTACTTC.

Written as DNA, the CDR3 is TGTGCCAGCTCACCACTCCCCCCGGGACAGCCGAACACTGAAGCTTTCTTT. It specifies CASSPLPPGQPNTEAFF. The V gene is TRBV18, the J gene TRBJ1-1, with 7 positions matching TRBD1. The germline V gene encodes CDR1 KGHSH and CDR2 LQKENI. The V and J ends lost 1 base and 1 base, in that order; junction bases with no gene match: 9. The CDR3 loop spans 17 amino acids.

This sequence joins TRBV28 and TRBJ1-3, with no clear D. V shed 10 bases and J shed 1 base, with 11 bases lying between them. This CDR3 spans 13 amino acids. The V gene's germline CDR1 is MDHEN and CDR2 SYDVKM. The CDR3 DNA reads TGTGCCACCGAAGGAGTGTCTGGAAACACCATATATTTT. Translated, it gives CATEGVSGNTIYF. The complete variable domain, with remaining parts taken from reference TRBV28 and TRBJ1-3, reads DVKVTQSSRYLVKRTGEKVFLECVQDMDHENMFWYRQDPGLGLRLIYFSYDVKMKEKGDIPEGYSVSREKKERFSLILESASTNQTSMYLCATEGVSGNTIYFGEGSWLTVV.

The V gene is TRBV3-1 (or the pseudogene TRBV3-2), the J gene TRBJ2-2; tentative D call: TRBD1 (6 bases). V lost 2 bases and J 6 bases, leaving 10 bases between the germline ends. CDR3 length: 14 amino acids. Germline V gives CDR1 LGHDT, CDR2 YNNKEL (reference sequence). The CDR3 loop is CASSQTRTAGELFF. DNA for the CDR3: TGTGCCAGCAGCCAAACAAGGACAGCCGGGGAGCTGTTTTTT.